The 30 T cell receptor beta chains below were found in one sample sequenced in a study of TIL therapy for anti-PD-1-resistant metastatic lung cancer. The immunoSEQ assay was v3. Data came from immunoSEQ multiplex PCR; TCRdb stores just in-frame clones and leaves some out. Of 50,000 to 65,000 clones in the sample, roughly 77% were seen once. Time point described: pre-treatment sample, taken before nivolumab and TIL therapy. Sample: blood, taken at baseline. The receptor source for this set is a person aged 25 to 85 with non-small cell lung cancer.

In this sample, this clone turned up a few times. V is TRBV5-1 and J is TRBJ1-1; TRBD1 matches at 8 bases. The V gene's germline CDR1 is SGHRS and CDR2 YFSETQ. This CDR3 has 14 amino acids. V was clipped by 0 bases and J by 7 bases; unmatched bases: 5. The CDR3 loop is CASSLAGTGIEAFF. CDR3 DNA sequence: TGCGCCAGCAGCTTGGCAGGGACAGGAATTGAAGCTTTCTTT.

The rearrangement links TRBV6-5 to TRBJ2-1; 10 nucleotides align to TRBD2. The trim removed 7 bases at V and 4 bases at J, leaving 7 bases unmatched. CDR1 is MNHEY, CDR2 SVGAGI, per germline. The CDR3 length is 15 residues. CDR3 coding DNA: TGTGCCAGCACTAAACTAGCGGGGCAATACAATGAGCAGTTCTTC. Translating it yields CASTKLAGQYNEQFF.

This clone occurred a few times. This chain joins TRBV29-1 and TRBJ1-1; 9 nucleotides agree with TRBD1. Germline lookup yields CDR1 SQVTM and CDR2 ANQGSEA. The CDR3 covers 14 residues. J was trimmed by 1 base and V by 2 bases; bases with no gene match: 2. DNA of the CDR3: TGCAGCGTTGAACCGGGACAGGGGAACACTGAAGCTTTCTTT. Protein sequence: CSVEPGQGNTEAFF.

This chain uses TRBV25-1 with TRBJ2-6, with 8 bases identical to TRBD1. CDR1 is MGHDK and CDR2 is SYGVNS in the germline V gene. CDR3 size: 16 residues. The junction had 2 bases not matched to a gene; V was cut back by 1 base and J by 3 bases. CDR3 residues: CASSEWTGRGANVLTF. CDR3 coding DNA: TGTGCCAGCAGTGAATGGACAGGGCGTGGGGCCAACGTCCTGACTTTC. Variable domain in full (rest from reference TRBV25-1 and TRBJ2-6): EADIYQTPRYLVIGTGKKITLECSQTMGHDKMYWYQQDPGMELHLIHYSYGVNSTEKGDLSSESTVSRIRTEHFPLTLESARPSHTSQYLCASSEWTGRGANVLTFGAGSRLTVL.

V gene TRBV28 combines with J gene TRBJ2-3; D is perhaps TRBD2 (6 bases). Germline CDR1 is MDHEN and CDR2 is SYDVKM. The CDR3 has 13 residues. V was pared by 6 bases and J by 3 bases, with 10 bases between. The CDR3 sequence is CASSPGGTDTQYF. The CDR3 nucleotides read TGTGCCAGCAGCCCCGGGGGAACAGATACGCAGTATTTT.

In its sample, this clone was seen once. This chain joins TRBV5-1 and TRBJ2-3; possibly TRBD2 for D (6 bases). The V gene lost 6 bases and the J gene lost 3 bases, with 11 bases spanning the gap. The CDR3 covers 13 residues. Germline V lookup: CDR1 SGHRS, CDR2 YFSETQ. CDR3 DNA sequence: TGCGCCAGCATAGCGGACGGTACAGATACGCAGTATTTT. This codes for CASIADGTDTQYF.

The rearrangement links TRBV11-2 to TRBJ1-5; TRBD1 matches at 7 bases. Per germline, CDR1 SGHAT and CDR2 FQNNGV. The V gene end was trimmed by 3 bases and the J gene end by 6 bases; junction bases not matched to a gene: 5. The CDR3 runs to 14 residues. CDR3 nucleotide sequence: TGTGCCAGCAGCTTTACAGGGGTGGGTCAGCCCCAGCATTTT. Protein product: CASSFTGVGQPQHF.

V is TRBV30 and J is TRBJ2-5; D might be TRBD2 (5 bases). The length of the CDR3 is 13 residues. Germline V gene sequence: CDR1 GTSNPN, CDR2 SVGIG (reference sequence). The ends were cut back, 0 bases at V and 7 bases at J, with 12 bases in the middle. The CDR3 sequence: CAWSVLGKGTQYF. CDR3 DNA: TGTGCCTGGAGTGTACTCGGGAAAGGGACCCAGTACTTC.

This clone was seen a handful of times. The CDR3 DNA is TGTGCCAGCAGCCGGGGATTTTCTTACAATGAGCAGTTCTTC. Protein sequence: CASSRGFSYNEQFF. V gene TRBV3-1 (or the pseudogene TRBV3-2) combines with J gene TRBJ2-1; D is uncertain. V was trimmed by 4 bases and J by 4 bases, leaving 11 bases between them. CDR1 is LGHDT and CDR2 is YNNKEL in the germline V gene (reference sequence). The CDR3 has 14 residues.

The J gene is TRBJ2-3, the V gene TRBV2; 7 bases agree with TRBD2. V lost 3 bases and J lost 2; bases outside the gene matches: 8. Germline CDR1 and CDR2: SNHLY and FYNNEI. There are 16 residues in the CDR3. Here the CDR3 reads CASSDMGLYSTDTQYF. As DNA, the CDR3 is TGTGCCAGCAGTGATATGGGACTATACTCCACAGATACGCAGTATTTT.

Only one count was recorded for this clone. The rearrangement joins TRBV4-1 to TRBJ2-1; 9 nucleotides agree with TRBD1. The germline V gene has CDR1 MGHRA and CDR2 YSYEKL. This CDR3 spans 14 amino acids. J lost 6 bases, V lost 4 bases, and 4 bases had no gene match. CDR3: CASSPGQGRNEQFF. CDR3 nucleotides: TGCGCCAGCAGCCCCGGACAGGGGCGCAATGAGCAGTTCTTC.

The rearrangement links TRBV7-2 to TRBJ1-5; D call uncertain. Germline assignment: CDR1 SGHTA and CDR2 FQGNSA. CDR3 length: 14 amino acids. The V end lost 5 bases, the J end lost 5 bases, and 13 bases lay between the germline ends. CDR3 nucleotides: TGTGCCAGCAGCCCCGAGGCAGGTTATCAGCCCCAGCATTTT. This codes for CASSPEAGYQPQHF.

This clone is medium-sized within its sample. This chain joins TRBV30 and TRBJ2-4; a possible D gene is TRBD1 (5 bases). Per germline, CDR1 GTSNPN and CDR2 SVGIG (reference sequence). CDR3 length: 13 residues. The V end was cut by 5 bases, the J end by 5 bases, with 13 bases between. CDR3 sequence reads: CAWGHFFQNIQYF. DNA for the CDR3: TGTGCCTGGGGACATTTTTTCCAAAACATTCAGTACTTC. Full variable domain (outside the CDR3, taken from reference TRBV30 and TRBJ2-4): SQTIHQWPATLVQPVGSPLSLECTVEGTSNPNLYWYRQAAGRGLQLLFYSVGIGQISSEVPQNLSASRPQDRQFILSSKKLLLSDSGFYLCAWGHFFQNIQYFGAGTRLSVL.

The chain has TRBV12-3 or TRBV12-4 and TRBJ1-4; D uncertain. CDR3 size: 11 residues. The ends were cut back, 3 bases at V and 8 bases at J, with 4 bases in the middle. The CDR3 loop reads CASSFGEKLFF. The CDR3 DNA is TGTGCCAGCAGTTTTGGGGAAAAACTGTTTTTT.

The chain carries TRBV27 and TRBJ1-1; perhaps TRBD1 as D (5 bases). Germline CDR1 and CDR2: MNHEY and SMNVEV (reference sequence). The CDR3 loop spans 13 amino acids. V was shortened by 3 bases and J by 2 bases, with 7 bases between the two germline ends. CDR3 DNA: TGTGCCAGCAGTTTGCAGGGTAACACTGAAGCTTTCTTT. Translated: CASSLQGNTEAFF.

This sequence joins TRBV5-1 and TRBJ1-5; D unclear. The CDR3 is made up of 15 amino acids. Trimming removed 1 base from V and 0 bases from J, with 8 bases in between. The germline gives CDR1 SGHRS, CDR2 YFSETQ. CDR3 amino acids: CASSLSTDSNQPQHF. DNA of the CDR3: TGCGCCAGCAGCTTGTCAACAGATAGCAATCAGCCCCAGCATTTT.

This rearrangement joins TRBV3-1 (or the pseudogene TRBV3-2) to TRBJ2-3; D gene uncertain. In germline, CDR1 is LGHDT, CDR2 YNNKEL (reference sequence). There are 13 residues in the CDR3. Trimming removed 1 base at V and 4 bases at J, with 6 bases between. CDR3 in amino acids: CASSQARADTQYF. As DNA, the CDR3 is TGTGCCAGCAGCCAAGCTAGGGCAGATACGCAGTATTTT.

This chain connects TRBV7-2 to TRBJ1-4; tentatively, D is TRBD1 (6 bases). The germline V gene encodes CDR1 SGHTA and CDR2 FQGNSA. V shed 6 bases and J shed 4 bases, with 12 bases lying between them. The CDR3 totals 14 residues. Here the CDR3 DNA reads TGTGCCAGCAGACCCAGGGGTGATAATGAAAAACTGTTTTTT. As protein: CASRPRGDNEKLFF. The full variable domain, with the rest looked up from reference TRBV7-2 and TRBJ1-4, is GAGVSQSPSNKVTEKGKDVELRCDPISGHTALYWYRQSLGQGLEFLIYFQGNSAPDKSGLPSDRFSAERTGGSVSTLTIQRTQQEDSAVYLCASRPRGDNEKLFFGSGTQLSVL.

This sequence joins TRBV7-3 and TRBJ1-6; 9 positions match TRBD1. This CDR3 is built from 16 residues. Per germline, CDR1 SGHTA and CDR2 FQGTGA. Trimming removed 1 base from V and 9 bases from J; junction bases left unmatched: 7. CDR3 bases: TGTGCCAGCAGCTTAAGTGGACAGGGGAAGGGTTCACCCCTCCACTTT. This translates into CASSLSGQGKGSPLHF.

The V gene is TRBV28, the J gene TRBJ1-2; D perhaps matches TRBD1 (5 bases). The V gene lost 7 bases and the J gene lost 4 bases, with 16 bases spanning the gap. Per germline, CDR1 MDHEN and CDR2 SYDVKM. There are 14 residues in the CDR3. CDR3 DNA: TGTGCCAGCAATCCCGGGACGGAACGCTATGGCTACACCTTC. It is translated as CASNPGTERYGYTF.

The chain couples TRBV10-2 to TRBJ2-1; D possibly uses TRBD1 or TRBD2 (6 bases each). With 6 bases removed from V and 8 bases from J, the gap between germline ends came to 20 bases. The CDR3 totals 15 residues. Germline-derived CDR1 and CDR2 are WSHSY and SAAADI. In DNA form, the CDR3 reads TGCGCCAGCAGCCAAAATACAGGGTCTAGCGATGAGCAGTTCTTC. Encoded protein: CASSQNTGSSDEQFF.

In its sample, this clone was seen once. The genes are TRBV4-1 and TRBJ2-2; 9 nucleotides match TRBD1. CDR1 and CDR2 (germline): MGHRA, YSYEKL. V lost 4 bases to trimming and J lost 6 bases; unmatched junction nucleotides: 6. This CDR3 is built from 15 residues. The CDR3 loop reads CASSRGQGGSGELFF. The CDR3 DNA reads TGCGCCAGCAGCCGGGGACAGGGAGGATCCGGGGAGCTGTTTTTT.

The chain is built from TRBV2 and TRBJ1-1; D not certain. The germline gives CDR1 SNHLY, CDR2 FYNNEI. This CDR3 contains 11 residues. V was pared by 3 bases and J by 1 base, with 0 bases between. The CDR3 DNA sequence: TGTGCCAGCAGTGAGAACACTGAAGCTTTCTTT. Translated: CASSENTEAFF. Filled out from reference TRBV2 and TRBJ1-1, the complete variable domain reads EPEVTQTPSHQVTQMGQEVILRCVPISNHLYFYWYRQILGQKVEFLVSFYNNEISEKSEIFDDQFSVERPDGSNFTLKIRSTKLEDSAMYFCASSENTEAFFGQGTRLTVV.

The rearrangement links TRBV6-1 to TRBJ2-3, with 9 nucleotides matching TRBD1. The CDR3 loop spans 14 amino acids. Losses at the gene ends were 0 bases for V and 6 bases for J; bases not matched to a gene: 1. Germline assignment: CDR1 MNHNS and CDR2 SASEGT. The CDR3 DNA reads as TGTGCCAGCAGTGAAGCCGGGACAGGGGATACGCAGTATTTT. It encodes CASSEAGTGDTQYF.

The genes are TRBV7-9 and TRBJ2-2; 7 nucleotides agree with TRBD2. The CDR3 consists of 17 residues. CDR1 is SEHNR, CDR2 FQNEAQ, per germline (reference sequence). Trimming at V came to 7 bases and at J to 0 bases, leaving 11 bases not matched to a gene. The CDR3: CASTSPVSGANTGELFF. Written as DNA, the CDR3 is TGTGCCAGCACCTCCCCGGTGAGCGGGGCGAACACCGGGGAGCTGTTTTTT.

V gene TRBV5-1 combines with J gene TRBJ2-5, with 12 bases matching TRBD2. Germline-derived CDR1 and CDR2 are SGHRS and YFSETQ. CDR3 length: 15 amino acids. J gave up 3 bases and V 3 bases, and 3 bases lay outside the gene matches. CDR3 nucleotides: TGCGCCAGCAGCTCTAGCGGGGGGGCCGAAGAGACCCAGTACTTC. It translates to CASSSSGGAEETQYF.

The DNA for the CDR3 is TGTGCCAGCAGTCGACATTGGGACTCCTTTAGATCCGAGCAGTACTTC. Its translation is CASSRHWDSFRSEQYF. The chain employs TRBV28 and TRBJ2-7, with TRBD2 as a possible D gene (6 bases). This CDR3 spans 16 amino acids. V was cut by 5 bases and J by 6 bases, with 23 bases left in between. Germline CDR1 MDHEN, CDR2 SYDVKM.

This chain links TRBV29-1 with TRBJ2-1; D is undetermined. Germline V gene lookup returns CDR1 SQVTM and CDR2 ANQGSEA. V was trimmed by 7 bases and J by 5 bases, leaving 6 bases between them. The length of the CDR3 is 10 residues. The CDR3 spells CSAQHNEQFF. The CDR3 DNA follows: TGCAGCGCCCAACACAATGAGCAGTTCTTC.

The chain recombines TRBV9 with TRBJ2-1; a possible D gene is TRBD2 (5 bases). Trimming removed 5 bases at V and 4 bases at J, with 16 bases between. Germline values: CDR1 SGDLS, CDR2 YYNGEE. This CDR3 has 15 residues. For the CDR3, the DNA is TGTGCCAGCAGTCCAGGAGGAGTCCCTTACAATGAGCAGTTCTTC. It translates to CASSPGGVPYNEQFF.

The sample holds one count of this clone. This sequence joins TRBV4-2 and TRBJ2-1, with D possibly TRBD2 on 5 matching bases. The length of the CDR3 is 11 residues. V was trimmed by 4 bases and J by 9 bases, leaving 7 bases between them. Per germline, CDR1 LGHNA and CDR2 YNFKEQ. CDR3 amino acids: CASSRAGEQFF. The CDR3 DNA reads TGTGCCAGCAGCCGCGCGGGTGAGCAGTTCTTC.